These 28 T cell receptor beta chains came from one sample sequenced in a study of T-cell memory formation after mild COVID-19. Via MiXCR, TCRdb re-called the 5' RACE reads, giving one row per CDR3 protein. The table records around 530,000 distinct CDR3 sequences, about 20% of them present only once. The sample consisted of PBMCs or a T cell subset sorted from them (not recorded which). The source of these receptors is an adult woman who had mild COVID-19 (a few samples of this study predate the infection). Cell type and time point are not known.

In nucleotides, the CDR3 is TGTGCCAGCCTACCTGGGAGCTCGAACACTGAAGCTTTCTTT. It yields the protein CASLPGSSNTEAFF. This chain joins TRBV18 and TRBJ1-1; unclear D gene. The CDR3 length is 14 residues. From germline, CDR1 is KGHSH and CDR2 LQKENI. V was pared by 8 bases and J by 1 base, with 14 bases between. The whole variable domain, filled in from reference TRBV18 and TRBJ1-1, reads NAGVMQNPRHLVRRRGQEARLRCSPMKGHSHVYWYRQLPEEGLKFMVYLQKENIIDESGMPKERFSAEFPKEGPSILRIQQVVRGDSAAYFCASLPGSSNTEAFFGQGTRLTVV.

The V call is TRBV24-1, the J call TRBJ2-2; D may be TRBD1 (5 bases). Trimming stripped 4 bases from V and 1 base from J, with 9 bases between. In germline, CDR1 is KGHDR, CDR2 SFDVKD. The CDR3 runs to 15 residues. The CDR3 loop is CATSDTTGNTGELFF. The CDR3 region has the DNA TGTGCCACCAGTGACACTACAGGGAACACCGGGGAGCTGTTTTTT.

The V gene is TRBV3-1, the J gene TRBJ2-7; D unresolved. Trimming cost V 1 base and J 1 base, with 11 bases left between them. The germline gives CDR1 LGHDT, CDR2 YNNKEL (reference sequence). The CDR3 is 15 residues long. CDR3 in DNA: TGTGCCAGCAGCCAAGCGGTACCTCTTTCCTACGAGCAGTACTTC. Protein: CASSQAVPLSYEQYF.

In this sample, this clonotype turned up a few times. The V gene is TRBV2, the J gene TRBJ2-3; D not certain. The CDR3 runs 13 residues. Between the trimmed V and J ends, which lost 2 bases and 2 bases, there was a span of 5 bases. Germline V gene sequence: CDR1 SNHLY, CDR2 FYNNEI. CDR3 residues: CASSEFVTDTQYF. CDR3 nucleotides: TGTGCCAGCAGTGAATTTGTCACAGATACGCAGTATTTT.

The CDR3 loop reads CASSFGSGSENEQFF. The DNA for the CDR3 is TGTGCCAGCAGTTTCGGTAGCGGGAGCGAAAATGAGCAGTTCTTC. V is TRBV12-3 or TRBV12-4 and J is TRBJ2-1; 9 bases are shared with TRBD2. This CDR3 region has 15 residues. With V trimmed by 3 bases and J by 7 bases, 7 bases remained unmatched.

The rearrangement links TRBV5-4 to TRBJ2-5, with 8 bases matching TRBD2. The CDR3 contains 16 residues. CDR1 and CDR2 (germline): SGHNT, YYREEE (reference sequence). V dropped 0 bases and J dropped 1; count of bases not matched to a gene: 5. The CDR3 is CASSLASAGGQETQYF. The CDR3 DNA sequence: TGTGCCAGCAGCTTGGCCTCGGCGGGGGGCCAAGAGACCCAGTACTTC.

The chain links TRBV20-1 to TRBJ1-2; D is possibly TRBD1 (5 bases). Trimming cost V 0 bases and J 5 bases, with 16 bases left between them. CDR1 and CDR2 from the germline V gene are DFQATT and SNEGSKA (reference sequence). The CDR3 runs to 15 residues. For the CDR3, the DNA is TGCAGTGCTAGAGACGCCCACGCCGGGACGTATGGCTACACCTTC. It is translated as CSARDAHAGTYGYTF.

This clonotype has just a few counts. Here the CDR3 reads CAWRGVGTGYYEQYF. The CDR3 coding sequence is TGTGCCTGGAGGGGGGTGGGGACAGGTTACTACGAGCAGTACTTC. The chain is built from TRBV30 and TRBJ2-7; 8 bases are shared with TRBD1. There are 15 residues in the CDR3. Germline lookup yields CDR1 GTSNPN and CDR2 SVGIG (reference sequence). The junction had 10 bases not matched to a gene; V was cut back by 3 bases and J by 3 bases. Full variable domain (rest looked up from reference TRBV30 and TRBJ2-7): SQTIHQWPATLVQPVGSPLSLECTVEGTSNPNLYWYRQAAGRGLQLLFYSVGIGQISSEVPQNLSASRPQDRQFILSSKKLLLSDSGFYLCAWRGVGTGYYEQYFGPGTRLTVT.

The gene calls are TRBV9 and TRBJ2-1; 12 bases are shared with TRBD2. The V segment lost 0 bases and the J segment 8 bases; nucleotides outside the gene matches: 12. Germline V gene sequence: CDR1 SGDLS, CDR2 YYNGEE. The CDR3 runs to 18 residues. CDR3 nucleotides: TGTGCCAGCAGCGTAGTAGCCTTTCTAGCGGGAGGGTTGGATGAGCAGTTCTTC. Its protein product is CASSVVAFLAGGLDEQFF. The whole variable domain, filled in from reference TRBV9 and TRBJ2-1, reads DSGVTQTPKHLITATGQRVTLRCSPRSGDLSVYWYQQSLDQGLQFLIQYYNGEERAKGNILERFSAQQFPDLHSELNLSSLELGDSALYFCASSVVAFLAGGLDEQFFGPGTRLTVL.

J is TRBJ2-7 and V is TRBV2; D is perhaps TRBD1 or TRBD2 (5 bases each). CDR1 is SNHLY and CDR2 is FYNNEI in the germline V gene. The V end lost 3 bases, the J end lost 4 bases, and 16 bases lay between the germline ends. This CDR3 comprises 15 residues. CDR3 nucleotide sequence: TGTGCCAGCAGTGATCGGGGAATTGGGGCTTACGAGCAGTACTTC. Translated: CASSDRGIGAYEQYF.

This sequence joins TRBV7-9 and TRBJ2-4; tentatively, D is TRBD1 (5 bases). Germline lookup yields CDR1 SEHNR and CDR2 FQNEAQ (reference sequence). Trimming stripped 0 bases from V and 10 bases from J, with 7 bases between. This CDR3 has 12 amino acids. The CDR3 sequence: CASSLAGPIQYF. CDR3 coding DNA: TGTGCCAGCAGCTTAGCGGGGCCGATTCAGTACTTC. The variable domain in full, completed from reference TRBV7-9 and TRBJ2-4, reads DTGVSQNPRHKITKRGQNVTFRCDPISEHNRLYWYRQTLGQGPEFLTYFQNEAQLEKSRLLSDRFSAERPKGSFSTLEIQRTEQGDSAMYLCASSLAGPIQYFGAGTRLSVL.

This clonotype was seen just once. The V call is TRBV14, the J call TRBJ2-7, with 10 bases fitting TRBD1. The CDR3 sequence is 16 residues long. Germline-derived CDR1 and CDR2 are SGHDN and FVKESK. Trimming cost V 5 bases and J 2 bases; bases outside gene matches: 9. The CDR3 loop is CASSSRQGARTYEQYF. The CDR3 nucleotides are TGTGCCAGCAGCTCCCGACAGGGGGCCCGGACCTACGAGCAGTACTTC.

This clonotype was detected a few times. The J gene is TRBJ1-5, the V gene TRBV6-5; maybe TRBD1 (6 bases). V was cut by 6 bases and J by 11 bases, with 17 bases left in between. CDR3 length: 13 residues. CDR1 and CDR2 (germline): MNHEY, SVGAGI. The CDR3 DNA reads as TGTGCCAGCAGGGAACACACAGGGTCGGCCCAGCATTTT. Its translation: CASREHTGSAQHF.

This chain uses TRBV20-1 with TRBJ2-7, with D perhaps matching TRBD1 (6 bases). With 6 bases removed from V and 4 bases from J, the gap between germline ends came to 19 bases. The CDR3 extends over 14 amino acids. Germline values: CDR1 DFQATT, CDR2 SNEGSKA (reference sequence). The CDR3 spells CSAPYRELQYEQYF. DNA of the CDR3: TGCAGTGCCCCCTACAGGGAACTTCAATACGAGCAGTACTTC.

V gene TRBV24-1 combines with J gene TRBJ1-5; a weak D match, TRBD1 (5 bases). There are 15 residues in the CDR3. The ends were cut back, 3 bases at V and 2 bases at J, with 10 bases in the middle. Germline V gene sequence: CDR1 KGHDR, CDR2 SFDVKD. The CDR3 coding sequence is TGTGCCACCAGTGATCGCCGAGGGGGCAATCAGCCCCAGCATTTT. This gives the protein CATSDRRGGNQPQHF.

The chain joins TRBV5-1 to TRBJ2-3; D might be TRBD1 (5 bases). V gave up 0 bases and J gave up 0 bases, with 11 bases separating them. Germline-derived CDR1 and CDR2 are SGHRS and YFSETQ. The CDR3 is 16 amino acids. CDR3 nucleotide sequence: TGCGCCAGCAGCTTGGGACAGTCTTCTAGCACAGATACGCAGTATTTT. It is translated as CASSLGQSSSTDTQYF.

In its sample, this clonotype was seen many times. The chain employs TRBV5-4 and TRBJ2-1; TRBD1 agrees at 10 bases. With 5 bases clipped from V and 9 bases from J, the junction kept 11 bases outside the gene matches. CDR1 is SGHNT, CDR2 YYREEE, per germline (reference sequence). This CDR3 is 15 amino acids long. In nucleotides, the CDR3 is TGTGCCAGCAGGACCGGGACAGGGGTAGGGGGTGAGCAGTTCTTC. It encodes CASRTGTGVGGEQFF.

In its sample, this clonotype was seen a few times. The CDR3 loop is CASSPPPTDTQYF. CDR3 bases: TGTGCCAGCTCACCACCCCCAACAGATACGCAGTATTTT. The chain recombines TRBV18 with TRBJ2-3; no clear D. Germline assignment: CDR1 KGHSH and CDR2 LQKENI. This CDR3 has 13 amino acids. The V end lost 0 bases, the J end lost 3 bases, and 4 bases lay between the germline ends.

This clonotype was observed once. Relative to the germline gene, one junction end is altered; a read error may explain this. J is TRBJ2-1 and V is TRBV5-1; a possible D gene is TRBD1 (7 bases). Per the germline V gene, CDR1 is SGHRS and CDR2 is YFSETQ. The CDR3 is made up of 12 amino acids. CDR3 sequence (DNA): TGCGCCACCAGCTTGCAGGGGGGCGAGCAGTTCTTC. It encodes CATSLQGGEQFF.

For this clonotype: This is likely a read error, given that the CDR3 carries no conserved phenylalanine or tryptophan at its end. The chain couples TRBV19 to TRBJ1-2; possibly TRBD1 for D (6 bases). Germline assignment: CDR1 LNHDA and CDR2 SQIVND (reference sequence). CDR3 size: 13 residues. Trimming removed 5 bases from V and 5 bases from J, with 12 bases in between. CDR3 loop: CASSPVQGYGYTS. CDR3 nucleotides: TGTGCCAGTAGTCCCGTACAGGGTTATGGCTACACCTCC.

V gene TRBV9 combines with J gene TRBJ1-6; 8 bases are a match to TRBD1. The CDR3 spans 18 residues. CDR1 SGDLS and CDR2 YYNGEE come from the germline V gene. V shed 3 bases, J shed 3 bases, and the junction held 11 bases outside the gene matches. CDR3 sequence reads: CASSAGAGGVLYNSPLHF. Here the CDR3 DNA reads TGTGCCAGCAGCGCCGGTGCAGGGGGCGTTCTCTATAATTCACCCCTCCACTTT. The entire variable domain, with the rest obtained from reference TRBV9 and TRBJ1-6, is as follows: DSGVTQTPKHLITATGQRVTLRCSPRSGDLSVYWYQQSLDQGLQFLIQYYNGEERAKGNILERFSAQQFPDLHSELNLSSLELGDSALYFCASSAGAGGVLYNSPLHFGNGTRLTVT.

The chain uses TRBV6-5 and TRBJ2-1; TRBD2 might be the D (6 bases). Germline CDR1 reads MNHEY; CDR2 reads SVGAGI. The CDR3 loop spans 13 amino acids. Trimming took 7 bases from V and 8 from J, leaving 15 bases between them. CDR3 residues: CASNTPRGHEQFF. Here the CDR3 DNA reads TGTGCCAGCAACACCCCGCGGGGTCATGAGCAGTTCTTC.

This clonotype turned up a few times. The junction does not match germline at one end; this may be a read error. The rearrangement uses TRBV7-7 and TRBJ2-5; possibly TRBD1 for D (5 bases). This CDR3 region has 14 residues. Germline V gives CDR1 SSHAT, CDR2 FNYEAQ (reference sequence). CDR3 coding DNA: TGTGCTAGCAGCCCAGGGAATCTCCAAGAGACCCAGTACTTC. It is translated as CASSPGNLQETQYF. Variable domain in full (rest from reference TRBV7-7 and TRBJ2-5): GAGVSQSPRYKVTKRGQDVTLRCDPISSHATLYWYQQALGQGPEFLTYFNYEAQPDKSGLPSDRFSAERPEGSISTLTIQRTEQRDSAMYRCASSPGNLQETQYFGPGTRLLVL.

This clonotype was seen only a few times. This chain connects TRBV7-9 to TRBJ2-7, with TRBD1 matching 7 bases. Germline CDR1 is SEHNR and CDR2 is FQNEAQ (reference sequence). J gave up 2 bases and V 1 base, and 2 bases lay outside the gene matches. CDR3 size: 14 residues. The CDR3 DNA sequence: TGTGCCAGCAGCTTAGGGGACAGACCCTACGAGCAGTACTTC. Its protein is CASSLGDRPYEQYF.

The V and J genes are TRBV3-1 and TRBJ1-5, with 8 bases identical to TRBD1. The germline V gene has CDR1 LGHDT and CDR2 YNNKEL (reference sequence). V lost 0 bases and J lost 5; bases outside the gene matches: 9. The CDR3 sequence is 17 residues long. CDR3 coding DNA: TGTGCCAGCAGCCAAGAAGACCCGGACAGGGCCCATCAGCCCCAGCATTTT. Its translation: CASSQEDPDRAHQPQHF.

This clonotype was recorded a few times. The V and J genes are TRBV18 and TRBJ1-2; D is uncertain. CDR3 length: 13 residues. V gave up 6 bases and J gave up 5 bases, with 13 bases separating them. Germline CDR1 and CDR2: KGHSH and LQKENI. The CDR3 is CASSPSPGYGYTF. The DNA for the CDR3 is TGTGCCAGCTCCCCAAGTCCGGGTTATGGCTACACCTTC.

This clonotype was seen only a few times. The chain employs TRBV12-3 or TRBV12-4 and TRBJ2-4; the D is unclear. The CDR3 is made up of 14 amino acids. Deletions cut 6 bases from V and 0 bases from J, with 9 bases between. The CDR3 coding sequence is TGTGCCAGCAGGCAATCTCTAGCCAAAAACATTCAGTACTTC. Amino acid sequence: CASRQSLAKNIQYF.

The rearrangement uses TRBV5-1 and TRBJ2-3; D possibly matches TRBD1 or TRBD2 (6 bases each). V was pared by 1 base and J by 14 bases, with 17 bases between. Germline V gene data show CDR1 as SGHRS and CDR2 as YFSETQ. This CDR3 has 13 amino acids. CDR3 coding DNA: TGCGCCAGCAGCTTGTCCGGGGGCGATGATCGGTATTTT. Translated, it gives CASSLSGGDDRYF.